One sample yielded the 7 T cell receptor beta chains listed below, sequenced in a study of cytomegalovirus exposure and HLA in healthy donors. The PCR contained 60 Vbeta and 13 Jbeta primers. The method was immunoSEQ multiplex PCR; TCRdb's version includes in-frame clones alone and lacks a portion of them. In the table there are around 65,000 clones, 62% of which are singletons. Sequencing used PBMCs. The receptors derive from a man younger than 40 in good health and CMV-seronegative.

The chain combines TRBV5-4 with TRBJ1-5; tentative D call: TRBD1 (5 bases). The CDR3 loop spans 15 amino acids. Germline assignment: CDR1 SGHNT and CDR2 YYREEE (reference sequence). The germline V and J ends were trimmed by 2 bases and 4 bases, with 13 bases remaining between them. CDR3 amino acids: CASSLGTGVNQPQHF. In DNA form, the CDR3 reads TGTGCCAGCAGCTTAGGGACTGGGGTTAATCAGCCCCAGCATTTT.

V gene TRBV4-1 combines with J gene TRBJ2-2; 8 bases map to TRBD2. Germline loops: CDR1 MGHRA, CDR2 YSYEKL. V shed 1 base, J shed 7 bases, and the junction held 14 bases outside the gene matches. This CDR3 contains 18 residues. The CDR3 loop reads CASSQAPPSGGSGGELFF. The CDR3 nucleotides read TGCGCCAGCAGCCAAGCTCCCCCCAGCGGGGGATCGGGCGGGGAGCTGTTTTTT.

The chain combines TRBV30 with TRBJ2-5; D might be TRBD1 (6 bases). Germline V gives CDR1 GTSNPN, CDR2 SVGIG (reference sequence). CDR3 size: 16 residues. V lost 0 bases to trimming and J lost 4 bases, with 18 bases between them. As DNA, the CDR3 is TGTGCCTGGAGTGTACCCCGGCAGGGGAGCCCAGAGACCCAGTACTTC. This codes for CAWSVPRQGSPETQYF.

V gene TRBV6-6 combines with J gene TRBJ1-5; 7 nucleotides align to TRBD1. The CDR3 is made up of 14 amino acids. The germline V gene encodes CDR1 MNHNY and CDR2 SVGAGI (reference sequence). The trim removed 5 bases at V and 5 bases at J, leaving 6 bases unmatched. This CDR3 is CASSLTGAYQPQHF. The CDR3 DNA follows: TGTGCCAGCAGTCTTACAGGGGCCTATCAGCCCCAGCATTTT.

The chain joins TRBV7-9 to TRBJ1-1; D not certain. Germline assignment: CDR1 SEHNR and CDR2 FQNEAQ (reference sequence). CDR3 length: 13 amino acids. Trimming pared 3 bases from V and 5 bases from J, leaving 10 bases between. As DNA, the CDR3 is TGTGCCAGCAGCTTCCCGGGTGAAACTGAAGCTTTCTTT. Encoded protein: CASSFPGETEAFF.

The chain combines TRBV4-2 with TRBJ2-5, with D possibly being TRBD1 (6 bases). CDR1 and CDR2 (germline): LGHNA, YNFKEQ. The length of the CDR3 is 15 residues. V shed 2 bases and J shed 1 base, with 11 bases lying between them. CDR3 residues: CASSQTGTSQETQYF. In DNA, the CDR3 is TGTGCCAGCAGCCAAACCGGGACAAGCCAAGAGACCCAGTACTTC.

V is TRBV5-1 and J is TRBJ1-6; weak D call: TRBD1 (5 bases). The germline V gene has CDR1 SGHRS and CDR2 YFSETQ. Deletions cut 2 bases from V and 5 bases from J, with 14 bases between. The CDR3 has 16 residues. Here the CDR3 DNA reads TGCGCCAGCAGCTTATCGTTCAGGGTGGATAATTCACCCCTCCACTTT. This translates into CASSLSFRVDNSPLHF.